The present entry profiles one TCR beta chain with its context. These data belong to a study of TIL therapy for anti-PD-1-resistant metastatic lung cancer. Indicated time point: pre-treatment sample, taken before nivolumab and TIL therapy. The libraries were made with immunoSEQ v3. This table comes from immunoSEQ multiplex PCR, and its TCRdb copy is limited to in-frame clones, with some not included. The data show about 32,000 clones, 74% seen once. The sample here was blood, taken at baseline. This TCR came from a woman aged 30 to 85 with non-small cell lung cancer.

The CDR3 protein is CASTEQANHLREQYF. CDR3 nucleotides: TGCGCCAGCACTGAGCAGGCGAATCACCTGAGGGAGCAGTACTTC. The rearrangement uses TRBV5-1 and TRBJ2-7; D not certain. CDR3 length equals 15 residues. Trimming left V 6 bases short and J 7 bases short, with 23 bases between. CDR1 SGHRS and CDR2 YFSETQ come from the germline V gene.